This T cell receptor (beta chain) comes out of a study of blood T cell repertoires in COVID-19. Study-level background: COVID-19 samples collected from the United States, Italy and Spain covered acute and convalescent phases.

The assay was immunoSEQ multiplex PCR, and TCRdb's table has in-frame clones only and misses some. The repertoire includes around 63,000 clones, around 80% of them detected once, and around 6% sits in the top ten. The CDR3 has 14 amino acids. J was trimmed by 10 bases and V by 6 bases; bases with no gene match: 12. In germline, CDR1 is SNHLY, CDR2 FYNNEI. This clone was detected once. The sequencing sample was made of peripheral blood. The sequence was obtained from a woman in her 70s with acute or convalescent COVID-19. The chain employs TRBV2 and TRBJ2-1, with 7 positions matching TRBD2. The CDR3 coding sequence is TGTGCCAGCAGGGCCATTTCAGGGACTACCGAGCAGTTCTTC. Translating gives CASRAISGTTEQFF.